These T cell receptor beta chains were read from a single sample in a study of early T cells in non-severe SARS-CoV-2 infection. TCRdb reprocessed the 5' RACE reads via MiXCR and lists one record per CDR3 protein. Found here are fewer than 85,000 distinct CDR3 sequences, about 16% of them singletons; the top ten hold about 3%. The source material was whole blood. The receptors stem from an adult who was a healthcare worker with PCR-confirmed SARS-CoV-2 infection or an uninfected control (not recorded which). Both conserved end residues are part of each CDR3. D genes are given only for firm matches. Part of the rows lack a size; the others show once, few, many or a class for expanded clones.

cdr3_aa: CSVVILAGASEQYF
cdr3_nt: TGCAGCGTTGTTATACTAGCGGGAGCTAGCGAGCAGTACTTC
j_call: TRBJ2-7
clone_size: NA
d_call: TRBD2
v_call: TRBV29-1

cdr3_aa: CASSQVKNNEQFF
cdr3_nt: TGTGCCAGCAGCCAAGTAAAGAACAATGAGCAGTTCTTC
j_call: TRBJ2-1
clone_size: NA
d_call: NA
v_call: TRBV3-1

cdr3_aa: CSARRTGIDNEQFF
cdr3_nt: TGCAGTGCTAGGAGGACAGGGATAGACAATGAGCAGTTCTTC
j_call: TRBJ2-1
clone_size: NA
d_call: TRBD1
v_call: TRBV20-1

cdr3_aa: CASSITRQGGEQFF
cdr3_nt: TGTGCCAGCAGTATCACGAGGCAGGGAGGTGAGCAGTTCTTC
j_call: TRBJ2-1
clone_size: NA
d_call: NA
v_call: TRBV5-6

cdr3_aa: CASLHRPDGYTF
cdr3_nt: TGTGCCAGCCTCCACCGCCCTGATGGCTACACCTTC
j_call: TRBJ1-2
clone_size: few
d_call: NA
v_call: TRBV28

cdr3_aa: CASMGTDGYTF
cdr3_nt: TGCGCCAGCATGGGGACGGATGGCTACACCTTC
j_call: TRBJ1-2
clone_size: few
d_call: NA
v_call: TRBV10-2

cdr3_aa: CASSWGQGSYEQYF
cdr3_nt: TGTGCCAGCAGCTGGGGACAGGGCTCCTACGAGCAGTACTTC
j_call: TRBJ2-7
clone_size: few
d_call: TRBD1
v_call: TRBV3-1

cdr3_aa: CASSFYPPGAGGMSSYNEQFF
cdr3_nt: TGTGCCAGCAGCTTTTACCCCCCCGGAGCGGGGGGCATGAGCTCCTACAATGAGCAGTTCTTC
j_call: TRBJ2-1
clone_size: NA
d_call: TRBD2
v_call: TRBV13

cdr3_aa: CASSSRTGYEQYF
cdr3_nt: TGCGCCAGCAGCTCCCGGACAGGGTACGAGCAGTACTTC
j_call: TRBJ2-7
clone_size: NA
d_call: TRBD1
v_call: TRBV5-1

cdr3_aa: CASSLDPLGLAGEDTQYF
cdr3_nt: TGTGCCAGCAGCTTAGACCCACTGGGACTAGCGGGAGAGGATACGCAGTATTTT
j_call: TRBJ2-3
clone_size: few
d_call: TRBD2
v_call: TRBV7-2

cdr3_aa: CASSLARGGYYNEQFF
cdr3_nt: TGTGCCAGCAGCTTAGCGCGGGGAGGTTACTACAATGAGCAGTTCTTC
j_call: TRBJ2-1
clone_size: few
d_call: NA
v_call: TRBV11-1

cdr3_aa: CSAREGTVPLGSAQHF
cdr3_nt: TGCAGTGCTAGAGAGGGGACAGTGCCCTTAGGTAGCGCCCAGCATTTT
j_call: TRBJ1-5
clone_size: few
d_call: TRBD1
v_call: TRBV20-1

cdr3_aa: CASSLGREREPQHF
cdr3_nt: TGTGCCAGCAGTTTAGGCAGGGAGAGGGAGCCCCAGCATTTT
j_call: TRBJ1-5
clone_size: few
d_call: NA
v_call: TRBV12-3/TRBV12-4

cdr3_aa: CAWSVQGGPGNTIYF
cdr3_nt: TGTGCCTGGAGTGTACAGGGTGGCCCTGGAAACACCATATATTTT
j_call: TRBJ1-3
clone_size: few
d_call: NA
v_call: TRBV30

cdr3_aa: CASSVGAYGYTF
cdr3_nt: TGTGCCAGCAGTGTTGGGGCCTATGGCTACACCTTC
j_call: TRBJ1-2
clone_size: NA
d_call: NA
v_call: TRBV2

cdr3_aa: CASSSMGQGYEQYF
cdr3_nt: TGTGCCAGCAGTTCCATGGGACAGGGATACGAGCAGTACTTC
j_call: TRBJ2-7
clone_size: few
d_call: TRBD1
v_call: TRBV6-6

cdr3_aa: CASRPGQGTLGANVLTF
cdr3_nt: TGTGCCAGTAGACCGGGACAGGGTACTCTTGGGGCCAACGTCCTGACTTTC
j_call: TRBJ2-6
clone_size: NA
d_call: TRBD1
v_call: TRBV19

cdr3_aa: CSVVQAGNIQYF
cdr3_nt: TGCAGCGTTGTTCAAGCGGGGAACATTCAGTACTTC
j_call: TRBJ2-4
clone_size: NA
d_call: TRBD2
v_call: TRBV29-1

cdr3_aa: CASSLNRASGANVLTF
cdr3_nt: TGTGCCAGCAGTTTAAACAGGGCCTCTGGGGCCAACGTCCTGACTTTC
j_call: TRBJ2-6
clone_size: few
d_call: NA
v_call: TRBV12-3/TRBV12-4

cdr3_aa: CASSSGTVLHF
cdr3_nt: TGTGCTAGCAGCTCCGGGACCGTACTGCACTTC
j_call: TRBJ2-7
clone_size: few
d_call: NA
v_call: TRBV7-7

cdr3_aa: CSVGAYNEQFF
cdr3_nt: TGCAGCGTTGGGGCCTACAATGAGCAGTTCTTC
j_call: TRBJ2-1
clone_size: many
d_call: NA
v_call: TRBV29-1

cdr3_aa: CASSRWTLSNEQYF
cdr3_nt: TGTGCCAGCAGCCGGTGGACACTTTCGAACGAGCAGTACTTC
j_call: TRBJ2-7
clone_size: many
d_call: NA
v_call: TRBV14

cdr3_aa: CASSIDLKFEQFF
cdr3_nt: TGTGCCAGTAGTATAGATCTAAAGTTTGAGCAGTTCTTC
j_call: TRBJ2-1
clone_size: few
d_call: NA
v_call: TRBV19

cdr3_aa: CAWKKDSLYPLHF
cdr3_nt: TGTGCCTGGAAAAAGGACAGTCTCTACCCCCTCCACTTT
j_call: TRBJ1-6
clone_size: many
d_call: NA
v_call: TRBV30

cdr3_aa: CASGLRGSDTEAFF
cdr3_nt: TGTGCCAGCGGGTTACGGGGATCGGACACTGAAGCTTTCTTT
j_call: TRBJ1-1
clone_size: NA
d_call: NA
v_call: TRBV27

cdr3_aa: CASSWVGDTEAFF
cdr3_nt: TGTGCCAGCAGTTGGGTTGGAGACACTGAAGCTTTCTTT
j_call: TRBJ1-1
clone_size: few
d_call: NA
v_call: TRBV27

cdr3_aa: CASSEGIRPSYEQYF
cdr3_nt: TGTGCCAGCAGTGAAGGCATCCGCCCCTCCTACGAGCAGTACTTC
j_call: TRBJ2-7
clone_size: few
d_call: NA
v_call: TRBV6-1

cdr3_aa: CASSPGTAGNEQFF
cdr3_nt: TGTGCCAGCAGCCCAGGGACTGCGGGCAATGAGCAGTTCTTC
j_call: TRBJ2-1
clone_size: NA
d_call: NA
v_call: TRBV7-6

cdr3_aa: CASSSRDNMDIQYF
cdr3_nt: TGTGCCAGCAGCTCCCGGGACAATATGGACATTCAGTACTTC
j_call: TRBJ2-4
clone_size: few
d_call: NA
v_call: TRBV9

cdr3_aa: CASSLSGTGKREQYF
cdr3_nt: TGTGCCAGCAGTTTATCCGGGACAGGGAAAAGGGAGCAGTACTTC
j_call: TRBJ2-7
clone_size: NA
d_call: TRBD1
v_call: TRBV12-3/TRBV12-4

cdr3_aa: CASSSGILGNEQFF
cdr3_nt: TGTGCCAGCAGCTCGGGGATCTTAGGAAATGAGCAGTTCTTC
j_call: TRBJ2-1
clone_size: few
d_call: NA
v_call: TRBV5-6

cdr3_aa: CASTQKGRELFF
cdr3_nt: TGTGCCAGCACCCAAAAGGGGCGGGAGCTGTTTTTT
j_call: TRBJ2-2
clone_size: NA
d_call: NA
v_call: TRBV11-3

cdr3_aa: CSAKPLGNTIYF
cdr3_nt: TGCAGTGCTAAACCTCTGGGAAACACCATATATTTT
j_call: TRBJ1-3
clone_size: NA
d_call: NA
v_call: TRBV20-1

cdr3_aa: CASRRQLNSPLHF
cdr3_nt: TGTGCCAGCAGAAGGCAGCTTAATTCACCCCTCCACTTT
j_call: TRBJ1-6
clone_size: many
d_call: NA
v_call: TRBV2

cdr3_aa: CASSYGHSYEQYF
cdr3_nt: TGTGCCAGCAGTTACGGACACTCTTACGAGCAGTACTTC
j_call: TRBJ2-7
clone_size: NA
d_call: NA
v_call: TRBV6-5

cdr3_aa: CSVSPTGGWRETQYF
cdr3_nt: TGCAGCGTTAGTCCGACAGGGGGCTGGAGGGAGACCCAGTACTTC
j_call: TRBJ2-5
clone_size: NA
d_call: TRBD1
v_call: TRBV29-1

cdr3_aa: CASSLEGRNEQFF
cdr3_nt: TGTGCCAGCAGCTTAGAGGGACGGAATGAGCAGTTCTTC
j_call: TRBJ2-1
clone_size: few
d_call: NA
v_call: TRBV7-2

cdr3_aa: CANQGAGDTQYF
cdr3_nt: TGTGCCAACCAGGGGGCAGGAGATACGCAGTATTTT
j_call: TRBJ2-3
clone_size: NA
d_call: TRBD1
v_call: TRBV28

cdr3_aa: CSVVTGGTEAFF
cdr3_nt: TGCAGCGTGGTAACGGGGGGGACTGAAGCTTTCTTT
j_call: TRBJ1-1
clone_size: NA
d_call: NA
v_call: TRBV29-1

cdr3_aa: CSARSYIRLSNQPQHF
cdr3_nt: TGCAGTGCTAGAAGCTACATTCGTCTTAGCAATCAGCCCCAGCATTTT
j_call: TRBJ1-5
clone_size: few
d_call: NA
v_call: TRBV20-1

cdr3_aa: CASSLVPQGSGANVLTF
cdr3_nt: TGCGCCAGCAGCTTGGTTCCTCAGGGCTCTGGGGCCAACGTCCTGACTTTC
j_call: TRBJ2-6
clone_size: NA
d_call: NA
v_call: TRBV5-1

cdr3_aa: CASSSHKGGHRLNTEAFF
cdr3_nt: TGTGCCAGCAGTTCTCACAAAGGGGGGCACCGACTTAACACTGAAGCTTTCTTT
j_call: TRBJ1-1
clone_size: many
d_call: NA
v_call: TRBV27

cdr3_aa: CSARGGYWYEQFF
cdr3_nt: TGCAGTGCTAGGGGTGGGTATTGGTATGAGCAGTTCTTC
j_call: TRBJ2-1
clone_size: few
d_call: NA
v_call: TRBV20-1

cdr3_aa: CASSVAGGGKTGELFF
cdr3_nt: TGTGCCAGCAGCGTAGCAGGTGGGGGGAAAACCGGGGAGCTGTTTTTT
j_call: TRBJ2-2
clone_size: few
d_call: NA
v_call: TRBV9

cdr3_aa: CASSLGSQGTTGELFF
cdr3_nt: TGTGCCAGCAGCTTAGGGTCCCAGGGGACCACCGGGGAGCTGTTTTTT
j_call: TRBJ2-2
clone_size: few
d_call: NA
v_call: TRBV7-6

cdr3_aa: CASSADRGPNYGYTF
cdr3_nt: TGTGCCAGCAGTGCCGACCGAGGCCCTAACTATGGCTACACCTTC
j_call: TRBJ1-2
clone_size: many
d_call: NA
v_call: TRBV28

cdr3_aa: CASSQGSGITYNEQFF
cdr3_nt: TGTGCCAGCAGCCAAGGTAGCGGGATAACTTACAATGAGCAGTTCTTC
j_call: TRBJ2-1
clone_size: NA
d_call: TRBD2
v_call: TRBV4-2

cdr3_aa: CASGGGRMSTDTQYF
cdr3_nt: TGCGCCAGCGGCGGGGGGCGGATGAGCACAGATACGCAGTATTTT
j_call: TRBJ2-3
clone_size: few
d_call: TRBD2
v_call: TRBV5-1

cdr3_aa: CASSPSWGDSGYTF
cdr3_nt: TGTGCCAGCAGCCCTAGTTGGGGGGATTCTGGCTACACCTTC
j_call: TRBJ1-2
clone_size: few
d_call: NA
v_call: TRBV7-9

cdr3_aa: CASSPLAGARNEQFF
cdr3_nt: TGTGCCAGCTCCCCCCTAGCGGGAGCACGGAATGAGCAGTTCTTC
j_call: TRBJ2-1
clone_size: NA
d_call: TRBD2
v_call: TRBV18

cdr3_aa: CSVEAETEGETQYF
cdr3_nt: TGCAGCGTTGAAGCGGAAACAGAGGGGGAGACCCAGTACTTC
j_call: TRBJ2-5
clone_size: NA
d_call: NA
v_call: TRBV29-1